The entry below gives a single T cell receptor (beta chain) sequence along with its context. This specimen belongs to a study of blood T cell repertoires in COVID-19. Across the study: PBMCs, B-cell-depleted T cells, or T cells provided the cDNA or gDNA that made up the material.

This CDR3 contains 16 residues. Germline V lookup: CDR1 DFQATT, CDR2 SNEGSKA (reference sequence). J lost 5 bases, V lost 3 bases, and 12 bases had no gene match. Study processing details: Quantification of nucleated cells was approximated via reference gene primer amplification. TCRdb keeps only in-frame clones here, not all; method: immunoSEQ multiplex PCR. V and J calls and clone size are as listed in that table; D and trimming were resolved from the DNA. The sample holds around 63,000 clones, 80% seen once. Sequenced: peripheral blood. The sequence derives from a man aged 55-75 years with acute or convalescent COVID-19. The rearrangement links TRBV20-1 to TRBJ2-5, with 10 bases matching TRBD2. CDR3 DNA sequence: TGCAGTGCTAGTGACAATGAGCGGGGGGGCCGCGAGACCCAGTACTTC. Translating gives CSASDNERGGRETQYF.